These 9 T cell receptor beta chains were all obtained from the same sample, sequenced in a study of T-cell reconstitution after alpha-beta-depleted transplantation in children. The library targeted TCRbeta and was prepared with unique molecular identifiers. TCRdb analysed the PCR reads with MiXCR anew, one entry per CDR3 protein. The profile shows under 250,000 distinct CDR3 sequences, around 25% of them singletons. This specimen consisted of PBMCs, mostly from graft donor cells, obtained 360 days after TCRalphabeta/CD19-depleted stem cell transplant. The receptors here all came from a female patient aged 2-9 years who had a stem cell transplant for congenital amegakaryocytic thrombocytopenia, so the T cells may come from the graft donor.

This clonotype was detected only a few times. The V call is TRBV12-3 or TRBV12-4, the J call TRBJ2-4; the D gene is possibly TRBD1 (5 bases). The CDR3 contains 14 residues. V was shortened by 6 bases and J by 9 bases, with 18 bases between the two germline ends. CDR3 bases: TGTGCCAGCAGCACCCAGACAGAAAAGGGCATTCAGTACTTC. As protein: CASSTQTEKGIQYF.

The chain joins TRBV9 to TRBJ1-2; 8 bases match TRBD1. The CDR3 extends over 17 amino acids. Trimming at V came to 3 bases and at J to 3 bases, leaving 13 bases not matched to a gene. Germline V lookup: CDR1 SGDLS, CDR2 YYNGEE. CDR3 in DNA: TGTGCCAGCAGCGCCAGACAGGGGCTCCCCTTTGACTATGGCTACACCTTC. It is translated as CASSARQGLPFDYGYTF.

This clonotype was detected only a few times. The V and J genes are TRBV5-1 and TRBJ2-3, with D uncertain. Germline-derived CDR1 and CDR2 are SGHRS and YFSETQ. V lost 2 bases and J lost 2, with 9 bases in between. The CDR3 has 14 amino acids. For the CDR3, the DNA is TGCGCCAGCAGCTTACATCGGAACACAGATACGCAGTATTTT. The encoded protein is CASSLHRNTDTQYF.

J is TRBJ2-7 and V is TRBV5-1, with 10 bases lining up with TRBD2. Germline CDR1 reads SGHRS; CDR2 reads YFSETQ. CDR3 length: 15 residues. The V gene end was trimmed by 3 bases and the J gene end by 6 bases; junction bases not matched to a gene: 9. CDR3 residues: CASSSSGSGVSEQYF. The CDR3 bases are TGCGCCAGCAGCTCTAGCGGGAGCGGCGTATCCGAGCAGTACTTC.

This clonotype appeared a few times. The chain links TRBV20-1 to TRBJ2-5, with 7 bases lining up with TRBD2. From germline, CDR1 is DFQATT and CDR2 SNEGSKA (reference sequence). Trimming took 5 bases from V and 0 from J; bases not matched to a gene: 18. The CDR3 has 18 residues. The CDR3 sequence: CSAWGRADHSSYQETQYF. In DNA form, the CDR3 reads TGCAGTGCTTGGGGGAGGGCGGACCACTCCTCGTACCAAGAGACCCAGTACTTC.

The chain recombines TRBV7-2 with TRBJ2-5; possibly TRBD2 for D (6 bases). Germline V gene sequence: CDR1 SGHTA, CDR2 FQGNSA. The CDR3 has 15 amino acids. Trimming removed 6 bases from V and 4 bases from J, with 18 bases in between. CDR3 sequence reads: CASRLPGTRGETQYF. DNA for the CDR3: TGTGCCAGCAGACTGCCCGGGACTCGTGGAGAGACCCAGTACTTC.

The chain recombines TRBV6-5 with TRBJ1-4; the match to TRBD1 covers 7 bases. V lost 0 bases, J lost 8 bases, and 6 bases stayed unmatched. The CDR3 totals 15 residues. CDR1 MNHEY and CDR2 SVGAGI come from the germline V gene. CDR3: CASSYSPGGEEKLFF. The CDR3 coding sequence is TGTGCCAGCAGTTACTCTCCAGGGGGAGAGGAAAAACTGTTTTTT.

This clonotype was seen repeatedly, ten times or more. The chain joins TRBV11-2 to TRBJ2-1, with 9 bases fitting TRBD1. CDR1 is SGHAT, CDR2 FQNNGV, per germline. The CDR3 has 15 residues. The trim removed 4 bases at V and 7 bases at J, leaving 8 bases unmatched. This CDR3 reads CASSSSRDRVNEQFF. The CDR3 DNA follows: TGTGCCAGCAGCTCGTCCCGGGACAGGGTGAATGAGCAGTTCTTC.

CDR3 amino acids: CASGRYRGSGNTIYF. The CDR3 DNA follows: TGTGCCAGCGGACGCTACAGGGGCTCTGGAAACACCATATATTTT. The V and J genes are TRBV12-3 or TRBV12-4 and TRBJ1-3; 7 positions agree with TRBD1. V lost 8 bases to trimming and J lost 0 bases; unmatched junction nucleotides: 7. The CDR3 is 15 amino acids.